The present T cell receptor beta chain was sequenced within a study of cytotoxic CD8 clonotypes in ibrutinib-treated CLL. Between the trimmed V and J ends, which lost 3 bases and 2 bases, there was a span of 11 bases. This CDR3 has 14 residues. Germline V gene data show CDR1 as LNHDA and CDR2 as SQIVND (reference sequence). General study results and limits: Sample timing was unmatched between remission and later-progressing patients; lymph nodes unstudied. Clonality increased with ibrutinib response but returned toward baseline at progression.

Regarding this clone: Antigen unknown.

Libraries were prepared by immunoSEQ multiplex PCR; TCRdb keeps only in-frame clonotypes and omits some of them. There are a few hundred thousand clones in the sample; around three quarters occur only once, and roughly 14% lies in the top ten. The clonotype comes from a human donor with chronic lymphocytic leukemia. The sample consisted of PBMCs, taken after 24 months of ibrutinib treatment. The chain is built from TRBV19 and TRBJ2-7; D gene unclear. DNA for the CDR3: TGTGCCAGTAGTATGAGTCGGAGCACCTACGAGCAGTACTTC. Amino acids: CASSMSRSTYEQYF. The full variable domain, completed using reference TRBV19 and TRBJ2-7, is DGGITQSPKYLFRKEGQNVTLSCEQNLNHDAMYWYRQDPGQGLRLIYYSQIVNDFQKGDIAEGYSVSREKKESFPLTVTSAQKNPTAFYLCASSMSRSTYEQYFGPGTRLTVT.